This T cell receptor (beta chain) comes out of a study of cytomegalovirus exposure and HLA in healthy donors. Study findings and constraints: In a later analysis, common viral pathogens appeared linked to several of the most significant clusters.

As for this clone: Antigen unknown.

The PCR made use of 60 Vbeta and 13 Jbeta primers. Only in-frame clones appear in the TCRdb table, and some are missing; sequencing was by immunoSEQ multiplex PCR. This table has roughly 100,000 clones, approximately 71% appearing once. All donors participated as healthy donors of bone marrow. This TCR derives from a woman under 30 in good health and CMV-seropositive. Sample: PBMCs.

Written as DNA, the CDR3 is TGTGCCAGCAGCGAACAAAGCACAGATACGCAGTATTTT. It encodes CASSEQSTDTQYF. This chain links TRBV9 with TRBJ2-3; no firm D call. Germline CDR1 and CDR2: SGDLS and YYNGEE. V dropped 3 bases and J dropped 0 bases, with 5 bases sitting between them. This CDR3 is 13 amino acids long.